This T cell receptor beta chain was observed in a study of T cells expressing NK-cell markers. Study at large: According to the study, TCR beta repertoires originated from sorted CD3+CD56+NKG2C+, CD3+CD56+NKG2C- and CD3+CD56-NKG2C+ T cells. Study results and caveats: For 6 or 7 donors, the dominant NKG2C+ clonotypes made up roughly 1.0-7.0% of their CD8+ T cells.

To note about this clonotype: Its antigen is as yet unknown.

Scientists made TCR beta cDNA using 5'RACE template switching with UMIs. TCRdb processed the 5' RACE reads again and assigns one entry to each CDR3 protein, with no DNA. Its clone listing holds about 540,000 distinct CDR3 sequences. In germline, CDR1 is SGHRS, CDR2 YFSETQ. CDR3 length: 13 residues. The chain links TRBV5-1 to TRBJ2-1; the TRBD1 assignment by TCRdb is unverifiable without DNA. The TCR sequence derives from a man aged 18 to 29 in good health. Sequencing input: blood T cells: a sorted CD56 or NKG2C T cell subset, CD4+ or CD8+ T cells, or bulk PBMC T cells (not recorded which). The CDR3 sequence is CASRPEGVYEQFF.